The sequence of this T cell receptor beta chain was determined in a study of blood T cell repertoires in COVID-19. Study summary: Samples of COVID-19 (acute and convalescent) were obtained from the United States, Italy and Spain. From T cells, B-cell-depleted T cells, or PBMCs came the material, which was cDNA or gDNA.

Germline V gives CDR1 SGHNT, CDR2 YYREEE (reference sequence). This CDR3 has 16 residues. V gave up 0 bases and J gave up 4 bases; unmatched junction bases: 8. Authors' data handling: Researchers report that nucleated cell counts were estimated from reference gene primer amplification. Using immunoSEQ multiplex PCR, the repertoire was profiled, and TCRdb retains in-frame clones only, with some absent. V, J and clone size are taken as reported in that table, and D and trimming were inferred from the DNA itself. The sample lists 250,000 to 300,000 clones, approximately 90% occurring once. The V gene is TRBV5-4, the J gene TRBJ1-2; 8 bases fit TRBD1. The sample consisted of peripheral blood. The sequence was obtained from a middle-aged woman with acute or convalescent COVID-19. The CDR3 protein is CASSLAGNRGAYGYTF. The CDR3 DNA reads TGTGCCAGCAGCTTGGCGGGTAACAGGGGGGCCTATGGCTACACCTTC. Full variable domain (missing parts from reference TRBV5-4 and TRBJ1-2): ETGVTQSPTHLIKTRGQQVTLRCSSQSGHNTVSWYQQALGQGPQFIFQYYREEENGRGNFPPRFSGLQFPNYSSELNVNALELDDSALYLCASSLAGNRGAYGYTFGSGTRLTVV.